This T cell receptor (beta chain) stems from a study of T-cell memory formation after mild COVID-19. Trimming removed 3 bases from V and 8 bases from J, with 22 bases in between. The CDR3 is made up of 16 amino acids. CDR1 and CDR2 from the germline V gene are SGHAT and FQNNGV. General study points: Clones that contracted clustered mainly in CM and EM if CD4+ and in EMRA if CD8+.

TCRdb re-called the 5' RACE reads through MiXCR, storing one row per CDR3 protein. The sample consists of 150,000 to 200,000 distinct CDR3 sequences, 20% to 25% of them appearing once. A few counts support this clonotype. No antigen is known for it. The sequence was collected from an adult woman who had mild COVID-19 (a few samples of this study predate the infection). Cell type and time point are not known. What was sequenced was PBMCs or a T cell subset sorted from them (not recorded which). V usage is TRBV11-2 and J usage is TRBJ1-1; the D gene is possibly TRBD1 (5 bases). The CDR3 DNA reads TGTGCCAGCAGCTTTAATCTAATGGGAGGGACGCTCGAAGCTTTCTTT. Translated, it gives CASSFNLMGGTLEAFF.